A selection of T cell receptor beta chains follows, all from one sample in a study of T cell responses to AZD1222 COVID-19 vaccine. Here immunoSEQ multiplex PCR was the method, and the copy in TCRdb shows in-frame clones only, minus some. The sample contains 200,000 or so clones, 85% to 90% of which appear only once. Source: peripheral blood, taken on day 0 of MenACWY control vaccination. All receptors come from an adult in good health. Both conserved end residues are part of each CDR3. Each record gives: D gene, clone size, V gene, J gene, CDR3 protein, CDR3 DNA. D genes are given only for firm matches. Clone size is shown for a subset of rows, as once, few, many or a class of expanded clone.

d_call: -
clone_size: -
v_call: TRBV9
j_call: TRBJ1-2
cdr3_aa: CASSVDGGGYGYTF
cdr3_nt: TGTGCCAGCAGCGTAGATGGGGGCGGGTATGGCTACACCTTC

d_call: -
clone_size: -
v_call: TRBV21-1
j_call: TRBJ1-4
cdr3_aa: CASFPGTREKLFF
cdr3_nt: TGTGCCAGCTTCCCCGGGACACGGGAAAAACTGTTTTTT

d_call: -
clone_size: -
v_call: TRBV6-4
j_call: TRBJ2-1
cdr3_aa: CASRGGPSNEQFF
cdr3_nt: TGTGCCAGCAGAGGGGGACCTTCCAATGAGCAGTTCTTC

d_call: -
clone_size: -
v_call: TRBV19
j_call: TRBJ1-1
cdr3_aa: CASTLYFTGTLNTEAFF
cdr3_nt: TGTGCCAGTACCCTCTACTTCACCGGGACCCTGAACACTGAAGCTTTCTTT

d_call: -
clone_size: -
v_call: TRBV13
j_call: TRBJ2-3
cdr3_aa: CASSPRQAPRDSADTQYF
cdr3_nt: TGTGCCAGCAGCCCGCGCCAGGCCCCCCGCGATAGTGCAGATACGCAGTATTTT

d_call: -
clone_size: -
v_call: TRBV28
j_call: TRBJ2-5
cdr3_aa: CASSSHRQSRGETQYF
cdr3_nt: TGTGCCAGCAGTTCCCATAGACAGTCTAGGGGGGAGACCCAGTACTTC

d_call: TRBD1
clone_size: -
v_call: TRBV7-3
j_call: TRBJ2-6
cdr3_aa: CASTGGVSGANVLTF
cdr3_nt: TGTGCCAGTACAGGGGGCGTATCTGGGGCCAACGTCCTGACTTTC

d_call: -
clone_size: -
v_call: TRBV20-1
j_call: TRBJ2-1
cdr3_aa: CSASGGGVFDNEQFF
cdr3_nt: TGCAGTGCTAGTGGAGGGGGGGTATTTGACAATGAGCAGTTCTTC

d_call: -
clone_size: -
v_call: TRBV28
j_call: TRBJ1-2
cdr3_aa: CASSLFVGYTF
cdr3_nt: TGTGCCAGCAGTTTATTTGTTGGCTACACCTTC

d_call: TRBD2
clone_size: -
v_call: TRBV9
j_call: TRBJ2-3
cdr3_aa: CASSSGGSSTDTQYF
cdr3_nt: TGTGCCAGCAGCTCCGGGGGGTCTAGCACAGATACGCAGTATTTT

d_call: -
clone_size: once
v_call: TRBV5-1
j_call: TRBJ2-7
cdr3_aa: CASQINPRGSYEQYF
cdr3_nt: TGCGCCAGCCAGATAAACCCCCGGGGCTCCTACGAGCAGTACTTC

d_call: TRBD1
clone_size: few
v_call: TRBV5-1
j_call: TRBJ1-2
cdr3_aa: CASSLLGTGVFPQSYGYTF
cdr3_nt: TGCGCCAGCAGCTTGCTGGGGACAGGGGTATTTCCACAGTCCTATGGCTACACCTTC

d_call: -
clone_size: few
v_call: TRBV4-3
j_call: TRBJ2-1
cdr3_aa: CASSQDLEGGGEQFF
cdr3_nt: TGCGCCAGCAGCCAAGACTTGGAAGGGGGGGGTGAGCAGTTCTTC

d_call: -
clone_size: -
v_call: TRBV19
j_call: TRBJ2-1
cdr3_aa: CASSVRGNEQFF
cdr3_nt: TGTGCCAGTAGCGTGAGGGGGAATGAGCAGTTCTTC

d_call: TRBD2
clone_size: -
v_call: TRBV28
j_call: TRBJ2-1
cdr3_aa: CASSPRPGLAGYNEQFF
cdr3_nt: TGTGCCAGCAGCCCGAGACCGGGACTAGCGGGATACAATGAGCAGTTCTTC

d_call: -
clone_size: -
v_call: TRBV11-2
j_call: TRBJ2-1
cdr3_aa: CASSLDFGLHNEQFF
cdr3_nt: TGTGCCAGCAGCTTAGACTTTGGGCTCCACAATGAGCAGTTCTTC

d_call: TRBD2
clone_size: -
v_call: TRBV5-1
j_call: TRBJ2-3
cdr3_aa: CASSLTFSGGAGDTDTQYF
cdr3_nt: TGCGCCAGCAGCTTAACCTTTAGCGGGGGGGCCGGGGACACAGATACGCAGTATTTT

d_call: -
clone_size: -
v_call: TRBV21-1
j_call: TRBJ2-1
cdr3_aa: CASSKGREGPGEREQFF
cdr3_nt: TGTGCCAGCAGCAAGGGGCGGGAGGGCCCAGGGGAGAGGGAGCAGTTCTTC

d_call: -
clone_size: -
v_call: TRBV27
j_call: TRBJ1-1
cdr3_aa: CASSLIKARGRNTEAFF
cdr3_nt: TGTGCCAGCAGTTTAATTAAGGCGCGGGGACGGAACACTGAAGCTTTCTTT

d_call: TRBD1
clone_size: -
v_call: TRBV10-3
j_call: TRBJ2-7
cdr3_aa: CAISEFATGEHHEQYF
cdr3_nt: TGTGCCATCAGTGAGTTTGCGACAGGGGAGCACCACGAGCAGTACTTC

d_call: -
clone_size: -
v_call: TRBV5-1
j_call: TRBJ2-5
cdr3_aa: CASSLGLVGGQETQYF
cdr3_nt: TGCGCCAGCAGCTTGGGGCTAGTCGGGGGCCAAGAGACCCAGTACTTC

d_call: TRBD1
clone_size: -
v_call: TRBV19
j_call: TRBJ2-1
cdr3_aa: CASSIQGTVYNEQFF
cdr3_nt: TGTGCCAGTAGTATCCAAGGGACAGTCTACAATGAGCAGTTCTTC

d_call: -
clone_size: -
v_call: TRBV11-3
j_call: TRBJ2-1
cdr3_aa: CASSLDHGGTSSYNEQFF
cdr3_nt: TGTGCCAGCAGCTTAGATCACGGCGGGACGAGCTCCTACAATGAGCAGTTCTTC

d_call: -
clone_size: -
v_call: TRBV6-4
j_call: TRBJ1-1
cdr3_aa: CASSDAGTMNTEAFF
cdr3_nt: TGTGCCAGCAGTGACGCCGGGACAATGAACACTGAAGCTTTCTTT

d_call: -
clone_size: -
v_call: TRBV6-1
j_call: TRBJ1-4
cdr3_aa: CASSENTSTNEKLFF
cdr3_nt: TGTGCCAGCAGTGAGAACACCTCAACTAATGAAAAACTGTTTTTT

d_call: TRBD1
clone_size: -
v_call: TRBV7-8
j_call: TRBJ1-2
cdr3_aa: CASSGQANYGYTF
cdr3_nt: TGTGCCAGCAGCGGACAGGCTAACTATGGCTACACCTTC

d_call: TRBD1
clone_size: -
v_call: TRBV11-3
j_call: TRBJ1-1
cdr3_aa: CASSRQGATEAFF
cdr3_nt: TGTGCCAGCAGCAGACAGGGGGCCACTGAAGCTTTCTTT

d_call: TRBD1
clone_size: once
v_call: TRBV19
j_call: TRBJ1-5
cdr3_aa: CASSDQPGQTNQPQHF
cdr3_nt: TGTGCCAGTAGTGACCAACCGGGACAGACCAATCAGCCCCAGCATTTT

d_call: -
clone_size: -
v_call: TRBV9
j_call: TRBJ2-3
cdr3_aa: CASSVDVGGVDTQYF
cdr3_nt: TGTGCCAGCAGCGTAGATGTTGGGGGCGTAGATACGCAGTATTTT

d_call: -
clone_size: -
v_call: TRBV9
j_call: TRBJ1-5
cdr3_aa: CASSGGGAPRQPQHF
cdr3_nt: TGTGCCAGCAGCGGAGGGGGGGCCCCCCGTCAGCCCCAGCATTTT

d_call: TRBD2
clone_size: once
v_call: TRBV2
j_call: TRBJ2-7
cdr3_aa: CASNGLAGVWEQYF
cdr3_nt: TGTGCCAGCAATGGACTAGCGGGAGTGTGGGAGCAGTACTTC

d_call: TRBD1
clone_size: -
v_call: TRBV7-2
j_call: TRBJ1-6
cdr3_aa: CASSLDRAHNSPLHF
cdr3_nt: TGTGCCAGCAGCTTGGACAGGGCCCATAATTCACCCCTCCACTTT

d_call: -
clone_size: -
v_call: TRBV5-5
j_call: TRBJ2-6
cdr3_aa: CASSLLGVNVLTF
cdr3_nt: TGTGCCAGCAGCTTGTTAGGGGTCAACGTCCTGACTTTC

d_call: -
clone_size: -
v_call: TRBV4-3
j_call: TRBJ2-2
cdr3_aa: CASSQDRQVAGELFF
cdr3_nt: TGCGCCAGCAGCCAAGATCGGCAGGTCGCCGGGGAGCTGTTTTTT

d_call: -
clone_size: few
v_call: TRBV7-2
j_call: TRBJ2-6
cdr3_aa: CASSTSSDTGSGANVLTF
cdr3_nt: TGTGCCAGCAGTACTTCATCGGACACCGGCTCTGGGGCCAACGTCCTGACTTTC

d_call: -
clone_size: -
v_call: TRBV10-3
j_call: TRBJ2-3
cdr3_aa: CAISSTDTQYF
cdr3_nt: TGTGCCATCAGCAGCACGGATACGCAGTATTTT

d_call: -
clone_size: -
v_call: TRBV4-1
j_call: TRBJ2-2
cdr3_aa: CASSLRGEFTNTGELFF
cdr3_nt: TGCGCCAGCAGCCTACGAGGGGAATTCACGAACACCGGGGAGCTGTTTTTT

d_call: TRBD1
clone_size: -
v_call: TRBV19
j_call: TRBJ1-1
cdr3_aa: CASSPGGTNTEAFF
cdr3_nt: TGTGCCAGTAGCCCAGGGGGGACGAACACTGAAGCTTTCTTT

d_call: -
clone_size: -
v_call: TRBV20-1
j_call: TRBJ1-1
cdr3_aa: CSASSGVRGFTEAFF
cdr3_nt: TGCAGTGCTAGTAGTGGGGTGCGGGGGTTCACTGAAGCTTTCTTT

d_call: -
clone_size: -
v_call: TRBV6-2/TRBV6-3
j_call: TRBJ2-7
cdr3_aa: CASSLQPLYEQYF
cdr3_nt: TGTGCCAGCAGCCTACAACCCCTTTACGAGCAGTACTTC

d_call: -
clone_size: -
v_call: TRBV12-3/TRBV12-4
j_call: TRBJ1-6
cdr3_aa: CASSWERNSPLHF
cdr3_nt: TGTGCCAGCAGTTGGGAGCGAAATTCACCCCTCCACTTT

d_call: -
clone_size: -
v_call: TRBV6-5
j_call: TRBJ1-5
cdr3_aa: CASSPQGDMQPQHF
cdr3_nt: TGTGCCAGCAGTCCTCAAGGGGATATGCAGCCCCAGCATTTT

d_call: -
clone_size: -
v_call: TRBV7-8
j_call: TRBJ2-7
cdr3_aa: CASSLVNSLSYEQYF
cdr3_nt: TGTGCCAGCAGCTTAGTTAACAGCTTATCCTACGAGCAGTACTTC

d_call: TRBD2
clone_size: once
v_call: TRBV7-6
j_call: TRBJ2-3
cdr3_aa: CASSAFGGGRKDTQYF
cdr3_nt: TGTGCCAGCAGCGCATTCGGGGGAGGGCGCAAAGATACGCAGTATTTT

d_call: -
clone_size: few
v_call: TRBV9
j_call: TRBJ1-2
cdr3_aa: CASSKKIRNGYTF
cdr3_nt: TGTGCCAGCAGCAAAAAAATTAGGAATGGCTACACCTTC

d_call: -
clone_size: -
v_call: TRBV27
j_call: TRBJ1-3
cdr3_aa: CASSLSAQGGGNTIYF
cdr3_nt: TGTGCCAGCAGTTTATCGGCCCAGGGTGGAGGAAACACCATATATTTT

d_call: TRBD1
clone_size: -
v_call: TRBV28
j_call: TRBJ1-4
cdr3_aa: CASSLVGQGSEKLFF
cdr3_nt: TGTGCCAGCAGTTTAGTGGGACAGGGGAGTGAAAAACTGTTTTTT

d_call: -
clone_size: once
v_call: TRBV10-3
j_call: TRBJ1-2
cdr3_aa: CAISAQGRENGYTF
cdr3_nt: TGTGCCATCAGTGCTCAGGGGAGGGAAAATGGCTACACCTTC

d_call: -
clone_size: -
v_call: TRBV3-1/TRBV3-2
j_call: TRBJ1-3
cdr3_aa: CASSQDPPGASGNTIYF
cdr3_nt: TGTGCCAGCAGCCAAGATCCCCCAGGGGCCTCTGGAAACACCATATATTTT

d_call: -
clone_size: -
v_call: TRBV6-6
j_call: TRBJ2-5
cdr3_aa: CASSPGGMGETQYF
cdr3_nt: TGTGCCAGCAGTCCCGGGGGAATGGGAGAGACCCAGTACTTC

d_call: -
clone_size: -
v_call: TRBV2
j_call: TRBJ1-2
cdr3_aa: CASSEGRPWGYTF
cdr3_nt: TGTGCCAGCAGTGAAGGGCGGCCTTGGGGCTACACCTTC

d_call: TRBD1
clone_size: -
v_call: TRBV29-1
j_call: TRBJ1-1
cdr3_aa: CSAQGVEYTEAFF
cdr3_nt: TGCAGCGCCCAGGGGGTGGAGTACACTGAAGCTTTCTTT

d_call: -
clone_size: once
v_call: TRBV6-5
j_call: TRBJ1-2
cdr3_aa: CASKQTNSNYGYTF
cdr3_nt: TGTGCCAGCAAACAGACAAATTCTAACTATGGCTACACCTTC

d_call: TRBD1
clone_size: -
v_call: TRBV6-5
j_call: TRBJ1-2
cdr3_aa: CASSYAGGDGYTF
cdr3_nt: TGTGCCAGCAGTTACGCAGGGGGCGACGGCTACACCTTC

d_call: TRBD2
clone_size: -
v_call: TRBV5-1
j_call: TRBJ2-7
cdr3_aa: CASSLGLAGIYEQYF
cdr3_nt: TGCGCCAGCAGCCTAGGACTAGCGGGAATATACGAGCAGTACTTC

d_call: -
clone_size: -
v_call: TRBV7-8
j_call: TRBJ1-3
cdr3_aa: CASSVLQGVGNTIYF
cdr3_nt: TGTGCCAGCAGCGTACTCCAGGGTGTTGGAAACACCATATATTTT

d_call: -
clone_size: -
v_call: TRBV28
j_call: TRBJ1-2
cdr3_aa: CASSLLSVGYTF
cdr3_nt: TGTGCCAGCAGTTTATTATCAGTTGGCTACACCTTC